The next 17 T cell receptor beta chains were all read from a single sample in a study of CD8 T cells in Susac syndrome. Random hexamers were used to reverse transcribe roughly 0.45 to 1 ug of RNA. Via MiXCR, TCRdb re-called the immunoSEQ multiplex PCR reads, giving one row per CDR3 protein. Seen here are some 94,000 distinct CDR3 sequences, 90% to 95% observed once, and the top ten hold 0.3%. The specimen was CD4+ T cells from PBMCs. These receptors were taken from a human donor with Susac syndrome.

The chain combines TRBV10-3 with TRBJ2-7; 12 bases are a match to TRBD1. The CDR3 spans 14 residues. V was clipped by 8 bases and J by 7 bases; unmatched bases: 9. From germline, CDR1 is ENHRY and CDR2 SYGVKD. In DNA form, the CDR3 reads TGTGCCATCCACGGAGGGGACAGGGGGCAAGAGCAGTACTTC. Amino acid sequence: CAIHGGDRGQEQYF.

V gene TRBV30 combines with J gene TRBJ2-1; the match to TRBD1 covers 7 bases. Germline trimming cut 5 bases from V and 0 bases from J; bases unmatched to any gene: 4. The CDR3 contains 14 residues. CDR1 is GTSNPN and CDR2 is SVGIG in the germline V gene (reference sequence). CDR3: CAWARGPSYNEQFF. The CDR3 nucleotides are TGTGCCTGGGCAAGGGGGCCCTCCTACAATGAGCAGTTCTTC.

J is TRBJ2-1 and V is TRBV4-2; 7 bases line up with TRBD1. Losses at the gene ends were 4 bases for V and 1 base for J; bases not matched to a gene: 4. This CDR3 has 15 residues. The germline CDR1 and CDR2 sequences are LGHNA and YNFKEQ. The CDR3 DNA is TGTGCCAGCAGCCGGGACAGACTTTCCTACAATGAGCAGTTCTTC. Translation gives CASSRDRLSYNEQFF.

The V call is TRBV7-2, the J call TRBJ2-3; 7 positions agree with TRBD2. V gave up 3 bases and J gave up 1 base; unmatched junction bases: 4. This CDR3 has 15 amino acids. CDR1 SGHTA and CDR2 FQGNSA come from the germline V gene. This CDR3 is CASSFDGGGTDTQYF. The CDR3 DNA is TGTGCCAGCAGCTTTGATGGGGGGGGCACAGATACGCAGTATTTT.

V gene TRBV12-3 or TRBV12-4 combines with J gene TRBJ1-1, with D unresolved. The CDR3 loop spans 13 amino acids. Trimming shortened V by 2 bases and J by 5 bases, and 9 bases separated the two germline ends. The CDR3: CASSLTRRTEAFF. The CDR3 bases are TGTGCCAGCAGTTTAACCAGGAGGACTGAAGCTTTCTTT.

V is TRBV5-4 and J is TRBJ2-2; 8 bases are shared with TRBD2. V was pared by 0 bases and J by 2 bases, with 9 bases of the junction left unmatched. The length of the CDR3 is 18 residues. The germline V gene encodes CDR1 SGHNT and CDR2 YYREEE (reference sequence). CDR3 region: CASSLGASGGLNTGELFF. For the CDR3, the DNA is TGTGCCAGCAGCTTGGGGGCCAGCGGGGGCCTAAACACCGGGGAGCTGTTTTTT.

The chain uses TRBV3-1 and TRBJ2-2; 7 bases map to TRBD1. The V gene end was trimmed by 8 bases and the J gene end by 1 base; junction bases not matched to a gene: 4. Germline V gives CDR1 LGHDT, CDR2 YNNKEL (reference sequence). The CDR3 loop spans 14 amino acids. Written as DNA, the CDR3 is TGTGCCAGCGGGACAGTCATGAACACCGGGGAGCTGTTTTTT. It translates to CASGTVMNTGELFF.

This chain connects TRBV20-1 to TRBJ2-5; D could derive from TRBD1 or TRBD2 (5 bases each). Looked up from germline, CDR1 is DFQATT and CDR2 is SNEGSKA (reference sequence). Trimming left V 0 bases short and J 7 bases short, with 12 bases between. CDR3 length: 13 residues. The CDR3 coding sequence is TGCAGTGCTAGAGATGAGGGGCGATGGACCCAGTACTTC. Protein: CSARDEGRWTQYF.

The V gene is TRBV3-1, the J gene TRBJ2-1; D gene uncertain. Trimming removed 4 bases from V and 6 bases from J, with 7 bases in between. This CDR3 comprises 12 residues. Germline V CDR1 and CDR2: LGHDT, YNNKEL (reference sequence). Here the CDR3 reads CASSPVANEQFF. The CDR3 DNA is TGTGCCAGCAGCCCCGTGGCCAATGAGCAGTTCTTC.

This chain uses TRBV30 with TRBJ2-3, with TRBD1 matching 9 bases. V shed 4 bases and J 14 bases; nucleotides not matched to a gene: 10. The CDR3 consists of 12 residues. In germline, CDR1 is GTSNPN, CDR2 SVGIG (reference sequence). CDR3 in DNA: TGTGCCTGGAACCCGACCGGGACAGGGCCGTATTTT. Translation gives CAWNPTGTGPYF.

V gene TRBV30 combines with J gene TRBJ2-6, with D hard to call. Trimming pared 5 bases from V and 1 base from J, leaving 9 bases between. Germline lookup yields CDR1 GTSNPN and CDR2 SVGIG (reference sequence). The CDR3 is 14 amino acids. CDR3 in DNA: TGTGCCTGGCAGAAGGGATCTGGGGCCAACGTCCTGACTTTC. Its protein is CAWQKGSGANVLTF.

The rearrangement joins TRBV19 to TRBJ2-1; possibly TRBD2 for D (6 bases). Germline CDR1 LNHDA, CDR2 SQIVND (reference sequence). The CDR3 is 12 residues long. The germline V and J ends were trimmed by 5 bases and 10 bases, with 12 bases remaining between them. CDR3 residues: CASSPGAGEQFF. The CDR3, as DNA: TGTGCCAGTAGTCCGGGAGCTGGCGAGCAGTTCTTC. The whole variable domain, filled in from reference TRBV19 and TRBJ2-1, reads DGGITQSPKYLFRKEGQNVTLSCEQNLNHDAMYWYRQDPGQGLRLIYYSQIVNDFQKGDIAEGYSVSREKKESFPLTVTSAQKNPTAFYLCASSPGAGEQFFGPGTRLTVL.

The chain has TRBV3-1 and TRBJ2-7, with D perhaps assigned TRBD1 or TRBD2 (5 bases each). Germline V lookup: CDR1 LGHDT, CDR2 YNNKEL (reference sequence). V was shortened by 1 base and J by 0 bases, with 13 bases between the two germline ends. CDR3 size: 16 residues. The CDR3 coding sequence is TGTGCCAGCAGCCAAGGAACGGGGCCTAGCTCCTACGAGCAGTACTTC. It is translated as CASSQGTGPSSYEQYF.

The chain combines TRBV29-1 with TRBJ1-1, with 7 bases that match TRBD1. The CDR3 has 12 residues. CDR1 is SQVTM, CDR2 ANQGSEA, per germline. Trimming at V came to 7 bases and at J to 3 bases, leaving 5 bases not matched to a gene. The CDR3 sequence: CSADREDTEAFF. The DNA for the CDR3 is TGCAGCGCCGACAGGGAGGACACTGAAGCTTTCTTT.

The chain uses TRBV27 and TRBJ1-2, with a weak D call TRBD1 (6 bases). This CDR3 has 15 amino acids. Germline lookup yields CDR1 MNHEY and CDR2 SMNVEV (reference sequence). The V gene lost 5 bases and the J gene lost 4 bases, with 17 bases spanning the gap. This CDR3 is CASSIGGARSYGYTF. The CDR3 DNA reads TGTGCCAGCAGTATTGGGGGCGCTCGGTCCTATGGCTACACCTTC.

The chain recombines TRBV12-3 or TRBV12-4 with TRBJ2-3, with a tentative D call TRBD1 (5 bases). CDR3 length: 11 residues. V was shortened by 2 bases and J by 13 bases, with 10 bases between the two germline ends. CDR3: CASSLRAGKYF. CDR3 DNA sequence: TGTGCCAGCAGTTTACGGGCAGGGAAGTATTTT.

The chain couples TRBV14 to TRBJ1-1; 8 positions agree with TRBD1. V lost 4 bases to trimming and J lost 3 bases; unmatched junction nucleotides: 1. Germline CDR1 is SGHDN and CDR2 is FVKESK. The length of the CDR3 is 13 residues. The CDR3 reads CASSLTGDTEAFF. The CDR3, as DNA: TGTGCCAGCAGCCTGACAGGGGACACTGAAGCTTTCTTT.